One sample yielded the 19 T cell receptor beta chains listed below, sequenced in a study of CD8 T cells in ankylosing spondylitis. One entry per CDR3 protein results from TCRdb running MiXCR on the 5' RACE reads. Seen here are around 250,000 distinct CDR3 sequences, more than 15% observed once, and the top ten hold around a third. Input material: blood, either unsorted or a sorted T cell fraction (not recorded which). These receptors came from a male donor with ankylosing spondylitis or in good health (not recorded which).

This clonotype has ten or more counts. The rearrangement links TRBV6-1 to TRBJ2-7, with D possibly being TRBD1 (5 bases). The CDR3 runs 14 residues. The germline V gene encodes CDR1 MNHNS and CDR2 SASEGT. Trimming cost V 10 bases and J 5 bases, with 21 bases left between them. CDR3 in DNA: TGTGCCACTCAGAAATCGGACACGGCACACGAGCAGTACTTC. This sequence encodes CATQKSDTAHEQYF.

This chain joins TRBV11-2 and TRBJ2-2; D may correspond to TRBD1 or TRBD2 (5 bases each). The CDR3 loop spans 15 amino acids. V lost 5 bases to trimming and J lost 4 bases, with 14 bases between them. Germline CDR1 and CDR2: SGHAT and FQNNGV. The CDR3 DNA is TGTGCCAGCAGCCCCGGATTGGGGGTCACCGGGGAGCTGTTTTTT. This sequence encodes CASSPGLGVTGELFF.

In its sample, this clonotype was seen a few times. The chain employs TRBV20-1 and TRBJ2-1; D call uncertain. Deletions cut 3 bases from V and 0 bases from J, with 9 bases between. The length of the CDR3 is 14 residues. CDR1 DFQATT and CDR2 SNEGSKA come from the germline V gene (reference sequence). The CDR3, as DNA: TGCAGTGCTAGGGACCTCAGCTCCTACAATGAGCAGTTCTTC. Translating gives CSARDLSSYNEQFF.

The chain carries TRBV25-1 and TRBJ2-2; no reliable D call. The CDR3 extends over 14 amino acids. V lost 1 base and J lost 5, with 8 bases in between. Germline values: CDR1 MGHDK, CDR2 SYGVNS. CDR3 coding DNA: TGTGCCAGCAGTGAATTAGGGCAGACCGGGGAGCTGTTTTTT. Amino acids: CASSELGQTGELFF.

By proportion, this clonotype is medium-sized. V gene TRBV9 combines with J gene TRBJ1-1; tentatively, D is TRBD1 (5 bases). Germline CDR1 is SGDLS and CDR2 is YYNGEE. V was shortened by 4 bases and J by 4 bases, with 11 bases between the two germline ends. The CDR3 loop spans 13 amino acids. The CDR3 sequence: CASSPRVGTEAFF. The CDR3 region has the DNA TGTGCCAGCAGCCCCAGGGTTGGCACTGAAGCTTTCTTT.

This clonotype was detected only a few times. The rearrangement uses TRBV12-3 or TRBV12-4 and TRBJ2-1, with D possibly being TRBD2 (6 bases). This CDR3 has 16 residues. With 6 bases removed from V and 0 bases from J, the gap between germline ends came to 15 bases. The CDR3: CASSPLTSSSYNEQFF. CDR3 DNA: TGTGCCAGCAGCCCGCTCACTAGCAGCTCCTACAATGAGCAGTTCTTC.

The chain carries TRBV28 and TRBJ2-7, with D hard to call. Trimming took off 6 bases at V and 4 bases at J, with 16 bases between the two ends. The germline gives CDR1 MDHEN, CDR2 SYDVKM. The CDR3 length is 14 residues. The CDR3 coding sequence is TGTGCCAGCAGGCTACCGGGCCCGTCGTACGAGCAGTACTTC. This sequence encodes CASRLPGPSYEQYF.

The chain recombines TRBV29-1 with TRBJ2-2; tentative D call: TRBD2 (5 bases). CDR1 and CDR2 (germline): SQVTM, ANQGSEA. V was pared by 1 base and J by 5 bases, with 8 bases between. CDR3 length: 13 residues. The CDR3 DNA is TGCAGCGTTGAAGCTGGCGGGACCGGGGAGCTGTTTTTT. This translates into CSVEAGGTGELFF.

The V call is TRBV7-3, the J call TRBJ2-1; 12 bases are a match to TRBD2. The CDR3 is made up of 18 amino acids. Germline trimming cut 4 bases from V and 6 bases from J; bases unmatched to any gene: 13. Germline CDR1 SGHTA, CDR2 FQGTGA. The CDR3 protein is CASSSIGTSGPSGNEQFF. CDR3 bases: TGTGCCAGCAGCTCGATAGGGACTAGCGGGCCTAGTGGCAATGAGCAGTTCTTC.

This clonotype occurred a few times. The J gene is TRBJ1-5, the V gene TRBV15; tentative D call: TRBD1 (5 bases). Germline V gene sequence: CDR1 LNHNV, CDR2 YYDKDF (reference sequence). V lost 0 bases, J lost 6 bases, and 15 bases lay in between. The CDR3 consists of 16 residues. The CDR3 loop reads CATSRDPLGVGQPQHF. DNA of the CDR3: TGTGCCACCAGCAGAGATCCGTTGGGGGTAGGTCAGCCCCAGCATTTT.

This clonotype was recorded a few times. This chain connects TRBV9 to TRBJ2-3, with TRBD2 identical over 13 bases. J lost 3 bases, V lost 4 bases, and 5 bases had no gene match. The CDR3 is 16 amino acids. Germline CDR1 SGDLS, CDR2 YYNGEE. The CDR3 spells CASSPGTSGMTDTQYF. The CDR3 DNA reads as TGTGCCAGCAGCCCGGGGACTAGCGGGATGACAGATACGCAGTATTTT.

The table lists this clonotype with many counts. This chain joins TRBV29-1 and TRBJ2-1, with D maybe TRBD2 (6 bases). Between the trimmed V and J ends, which lost 8 bases and 3 bases, there was a span of 14 bases. The CDR3 has 13 amino acids. Looked up from germline, CDR1 is SQVTM and CDR2 is ANQGSEA. The CDR3 reads CSSGLPDYNEQFF. In DNA form, the CDR3 reads TGCAGCTCTGGACTACCGGACTACAATGAGCAGTTCTTC.

The chain employs TRBV6-1 and TRBJ2-2; 11 nucleotides line up with TRBD2. Germline CDR1 and CDR2: MNHNS and SASEGT. The CDR3 contains 16 residues. The V gene end was trimmed by 6 bases and the J gene end by 2 bases; junction bases not matched to a gene: 5. The CDR3 sequence: CASSRGLAVNTGELFF. For the CDR3, the DNA is TGTGCCAGCAGCCGGGGACTAGCGGTAAACACCGGGGAGCTGTTTTTT.

This clonotype was seen a few times. This sequence joins TRBV27 and TRBJ2-1; D uncertain. There are 11 residues in the CDR3. V dropped 4 bases and J dropped 4 bases, with 2 bases sitting between them. The germline CDR1 and CDR2 sequences are MNHEY and SMNVEV (reference sequence). DNA for the CDR3: TGTGCCAGCAGTTATTACAATGAGCAGTTCTTC. Residues: CASSYYNEQFF.

The CDR3 sequence is CASSLWLAGEEGEQFF. The CDR3 region has the DNA TGTGCCAGCAGCTTATGGCTAGCGGGAGAAGAGGGTGAGCAGTTCTTC. The chain combines TRBV7-9 with TRBJ2-1; 10 bases agree with TRBD2. Losses at the gene ends were 2 bases for V and 9 bases for J; bases not matched to a gene: 10. Germline assignment: CDR1 SEHNR and CDR2 FQNEAQ (reference sequence). The CDR3 has 16 amino acids.

The DNA of the CDR3 is TGCGCCAGCAGCCAAGATATTGGACAGGGGGCTTACGAGCAGTACTTC. Amino acid sequence: CASSQDIGQGAYEQYF. The V and J genes are TRBV4-1 and TRBJ2-7, with TRBD1 identical over 11 bases. The CDR3 has 16 amino acids. V shed 0 bases, J shed 4 bases, and the junction held 5 bases outside the gene matches. Per the germline V gene, CDR1 is MGHRA and CDR2 is YSYEKL.

A word on this clonotype: The junction differs from germline at one of its ends, possibly a read error. The CDR3 here is CATSREALALGRAF. The DNA for the CDR3 is TGTGCCACCAGCAGAGAAGCGCTAGCCCTGGGCCGAGCCTTC. The chain carries TRBV15 and TRBJ2-1, with D maybe TRBD2 (5 bases). Germline-derived CDR1 and CDR2 are LNHNV and YYDKDF (reference sequence). The CDR3 contains 14 residues.

There are a few counts of this clonotype. The V gene is TRBV4-1, the J gene TRBJ2-7; either TRBD1 or TRBD2 may fit D (5 bases each). The germline gives CDR1 MGHRA, CDR2 YSYEKL. Trimming cost V 5 bases and J 2 bases, with 16 bases left between them. CDR3 length equals 15 residues. The CDR3 reads CASSYRDEWPYEQYF. Here the CDR3 DNA reads TGCGCCAGCAGCTACCGGGACGAATGGCCCTACGAGCAGTACTTC.

This chain links TRBV11-1 with TRBJ2-6; TRBD2 agrees at 10 bases. The CDR3 has 17 amino acids. Germline lookup yields CDR1 SGHAT and CDR2 FQDESV (reference sequence). Losses at the gene ends were 2 bases for V and 3 bases for J; bases not matched to a gene: 4. This CDR3 reads CASSLPSGRDGANVLTF. CDR3 in DNA: TGTGCCAGCAGCTTACCTAGCGGGAGAGATGGGGCCAACGTCCTGACTTTC.